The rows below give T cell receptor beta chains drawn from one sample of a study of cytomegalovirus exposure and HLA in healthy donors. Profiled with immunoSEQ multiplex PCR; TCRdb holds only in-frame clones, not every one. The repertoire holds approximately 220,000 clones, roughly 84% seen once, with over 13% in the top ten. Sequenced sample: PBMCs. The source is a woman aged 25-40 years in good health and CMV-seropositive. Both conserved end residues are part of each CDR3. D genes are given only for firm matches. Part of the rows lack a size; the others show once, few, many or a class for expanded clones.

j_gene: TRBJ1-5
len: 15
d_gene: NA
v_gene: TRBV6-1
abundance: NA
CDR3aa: CASLAGLNSNQPQHF
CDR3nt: TGTGCCAGCCTGGCAGGACTGAATAGCAATCAGCCCCAGCATTTT

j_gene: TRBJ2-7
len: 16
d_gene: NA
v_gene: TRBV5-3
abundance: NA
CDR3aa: CAGSDYTPRSPYEQYF
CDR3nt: TGTGCCGGAAGCGATTATACTCCCCGAAGTCCCTACGAGCAGTACTTC

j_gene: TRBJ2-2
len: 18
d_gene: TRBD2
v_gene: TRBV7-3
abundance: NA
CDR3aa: CASSFLGTSGVHTGELFF
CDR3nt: TGTGCCAGCAGCTTTCTTGGGACTAGCGGAGTCCACACCGGGGAGCTGTTTTTT

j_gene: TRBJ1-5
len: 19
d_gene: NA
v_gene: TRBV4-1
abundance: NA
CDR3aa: CASSQEDLTWAVSNQPQHF
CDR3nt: TGCGCCAGCAGCCAAGAAGATCTCACTTGGGCCGTTAGCAATCAGCCCCAGCATTTT

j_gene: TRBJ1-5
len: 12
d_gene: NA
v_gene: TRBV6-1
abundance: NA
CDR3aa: CASTSADQPQHF
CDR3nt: TGTGCCAGCACTTCCGCGGATCAGCCCCAGCATTTT

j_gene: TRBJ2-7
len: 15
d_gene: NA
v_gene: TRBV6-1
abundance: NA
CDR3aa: CASSEVDSVRDEQYF
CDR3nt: TGTGCCAGCAGTGAGGTGGACAGTGTCAGAGACGAGCAGTACTTC

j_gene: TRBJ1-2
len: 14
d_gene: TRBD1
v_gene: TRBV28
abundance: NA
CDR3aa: CASSLPRDRAGYTF
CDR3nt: TGTGCCAGCAGTTTACCTCGGGACAGAGCCGGCTACACCTTC

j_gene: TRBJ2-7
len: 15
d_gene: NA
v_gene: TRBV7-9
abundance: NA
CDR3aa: CASNSGGGPLYEQYF
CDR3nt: TGTGCCAGCAATTCAGGGGGAGGGCCACTATACGAGCAGTACTTC

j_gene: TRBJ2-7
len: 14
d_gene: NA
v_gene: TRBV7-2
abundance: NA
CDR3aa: CASSLVHSSYEQYF
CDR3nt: TGTGCCAGCAGCTTAGTACACAGCTCCTACGAGCAGTACTTC

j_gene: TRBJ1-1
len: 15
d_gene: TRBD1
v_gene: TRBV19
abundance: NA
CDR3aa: CASSAPSGGNTEAFF
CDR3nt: TGTGCCAGTAGTGCCCCTTCAGGGGGGAACACTGAAGCTTTCTTT

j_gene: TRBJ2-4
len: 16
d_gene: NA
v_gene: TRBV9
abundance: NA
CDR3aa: CASSVAEGFAKNIQYF
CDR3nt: TGTGCCAGCAGCGTAGCGGAGGGTTTCGCCAAAAACATTCAGTACTTC

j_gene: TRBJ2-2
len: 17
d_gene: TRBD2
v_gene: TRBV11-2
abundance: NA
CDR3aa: CASSLPSGARDTGELFF
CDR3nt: TGTGCCAGCAGCTTACCCAGCGGGGCCCGGGACACCGGGGAGCTGTTTTTT

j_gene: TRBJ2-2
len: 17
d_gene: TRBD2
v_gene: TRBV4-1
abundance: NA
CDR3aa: CASSQVSGGGRRGELFF
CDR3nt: TGCGCCAGCAGCCAAGTCAGCGGCGGGGGGCGAAGGGGGGAGCTGTTTTTT

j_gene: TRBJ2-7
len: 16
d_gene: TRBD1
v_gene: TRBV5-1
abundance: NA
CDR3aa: CASSLKMDRGLVEQYF
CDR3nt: TGCGCCAGCAGCTTGAAAATGGACAGGGGGCTGGTCGAGCAGTACTTC

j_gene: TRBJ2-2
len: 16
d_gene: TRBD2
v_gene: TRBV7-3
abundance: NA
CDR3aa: CASSLMTSGVSGELFF
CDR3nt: TGTGCCAGCAGCTTAATGACTAGCGGGGTCAGTGGGGAGCTGTTTTTT

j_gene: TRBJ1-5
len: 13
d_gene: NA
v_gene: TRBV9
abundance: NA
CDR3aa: CASSVQGEQPQHF
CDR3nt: TGTGCCAGCAGCGTGCAGGGTGAACAGCCCCAGCATTTT

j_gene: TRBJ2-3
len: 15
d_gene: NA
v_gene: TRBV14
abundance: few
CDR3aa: CASSLLTGSTDTQYF
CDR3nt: TGTGCCAGCAGCCTTCTGACAGGAAGCACAGATACGCAGTATTTT

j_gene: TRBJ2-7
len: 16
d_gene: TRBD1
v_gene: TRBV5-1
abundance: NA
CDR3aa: CASSLFRDSYSYEQYF
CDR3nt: TGCGCCAGCAGCTTGTTCCGGGACAGTTACTCCTACGAGCAGTACTTC

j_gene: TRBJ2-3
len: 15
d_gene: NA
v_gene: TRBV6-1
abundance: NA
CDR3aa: CASSERLEATDTQYF
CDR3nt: TGTGCCAGCAGTGAAAGACTAGAAGCAACAGATACGCAGTATTTT

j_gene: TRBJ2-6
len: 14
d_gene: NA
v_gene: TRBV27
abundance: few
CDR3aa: CASRSPSGANVLTF
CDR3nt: TGTGCCAGCAGGTCCCCCTCTGGGGCCAACGTCCTGACTTTC

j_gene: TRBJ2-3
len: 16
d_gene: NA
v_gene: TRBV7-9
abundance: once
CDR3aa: CASIPPSPSLADTQYF
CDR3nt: TGTGCCAGCATCCCCCCGTCCCCTTCTCTAGCAGATACGCAGTATTTT

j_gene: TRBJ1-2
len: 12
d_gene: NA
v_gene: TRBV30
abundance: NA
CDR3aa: CAWSRGDYGYTF
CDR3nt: TGTGCCTGGAGTAGAGGGGACTATGGCTACACCTTC

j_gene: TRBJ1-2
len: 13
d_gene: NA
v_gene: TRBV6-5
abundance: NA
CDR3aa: CASSGDAGYGYTF
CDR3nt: TGTGCCAGCAGTGGGGACGCGGGCTATGGCTACACCTTC

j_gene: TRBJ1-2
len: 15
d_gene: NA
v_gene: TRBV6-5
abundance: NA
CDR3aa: CASSLGTEPNYGYTF
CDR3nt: TGTGCCAGCAGTTTGGGCACCGAGCCTAACTATGGCTACACCTTC

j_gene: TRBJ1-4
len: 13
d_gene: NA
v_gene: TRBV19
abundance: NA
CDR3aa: CASSRDGFQVVFF
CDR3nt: TGTGCCAGTAGTCGGGACGGATTTCAAGTGGTGTTTTTT

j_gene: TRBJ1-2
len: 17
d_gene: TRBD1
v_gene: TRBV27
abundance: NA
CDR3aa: CASRPGGGTGGFYGYTF
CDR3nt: TGTGCCAGCAGGCCCGGAGGGGGGACAGGGGGCTTCTATGGCTACACCTTC

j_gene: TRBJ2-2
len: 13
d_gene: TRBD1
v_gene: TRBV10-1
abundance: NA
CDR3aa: CASSAQGAGELFF
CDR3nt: TGCGCCAGCAGTGCGCAGGGGGCCGGGGAGCTGTTTTTT

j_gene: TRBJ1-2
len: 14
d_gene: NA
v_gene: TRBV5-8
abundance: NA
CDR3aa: CASNPTSANYGYTF
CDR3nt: TGTGCCAGCAACCCGACCAGCGCTAACTATGGCTACACCTTC

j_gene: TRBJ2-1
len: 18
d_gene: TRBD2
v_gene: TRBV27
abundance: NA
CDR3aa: CASSLIGLAGKGSNEQFF
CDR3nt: TGTGCCAGCAGTTTAATCGGCCTAGCGGGGAAAGGCTCCAATGAGCAGTTCTTC

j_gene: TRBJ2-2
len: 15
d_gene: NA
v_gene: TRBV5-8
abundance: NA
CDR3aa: CASSFWGQGTGELFF
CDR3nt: TGTGCCAGCAGCTTCTGGGGGCAGGGCACCGGGGAGCTGTTTTTT

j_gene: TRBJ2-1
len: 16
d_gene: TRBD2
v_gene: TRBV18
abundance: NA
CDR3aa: CASSPLLAGESNEQFF
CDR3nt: TGTGCCAGCTCACCACTACTAGCGGGAGAATCGAATGAGCAGTTCTTC

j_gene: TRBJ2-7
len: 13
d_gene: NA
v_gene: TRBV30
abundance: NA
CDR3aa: CAWRAASSYEQYF
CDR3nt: TGTGCCTGGAGGGCGGCTAGCTCCTACGAGCAGTACTTC

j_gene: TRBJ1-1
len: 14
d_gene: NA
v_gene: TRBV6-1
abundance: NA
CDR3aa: CAASPRGLNTEAFF
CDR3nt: TGTGCCGCGTCGCCCCGGGGGCTGAACACTGAAGCTTTCTTT

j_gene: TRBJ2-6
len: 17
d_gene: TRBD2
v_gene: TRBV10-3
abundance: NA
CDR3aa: CAISSTSGSSGANVLTF
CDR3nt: TGTGCCATCAGTAGTACTAGCGGGAGCTCTGGGGCCAACGTCCTGACTTTC

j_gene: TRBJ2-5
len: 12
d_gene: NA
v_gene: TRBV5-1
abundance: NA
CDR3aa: CASSVTRETQYF
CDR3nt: TGCGCCAGCAGCGTCACAAGGGAGACCCAGTACTTC

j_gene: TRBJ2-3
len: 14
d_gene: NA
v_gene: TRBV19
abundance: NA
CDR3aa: CASTPARSTDTQYF
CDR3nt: TGTGCCAGTACCCCGGCCAGGAGCACAGATACGCAGTATTTT

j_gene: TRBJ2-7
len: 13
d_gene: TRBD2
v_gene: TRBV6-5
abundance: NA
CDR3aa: CASSLGRADEQYF
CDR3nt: TGTGCCAGCAGCCTAGGGAGGGCGGACGAGCAGTACTTC

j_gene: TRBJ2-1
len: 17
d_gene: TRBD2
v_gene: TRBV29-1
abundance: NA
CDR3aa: CSVGGPRLAGSYNEQFF
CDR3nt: TGCAGCGTTGGAGGCCCGAGACTAGCGGGTTCTTACAATGAGCAGTTCTTC

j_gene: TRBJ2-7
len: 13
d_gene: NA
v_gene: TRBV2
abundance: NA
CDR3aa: CASSDYQTYEQYF
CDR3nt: TGTGCCAGCAGTGACTATCAGACCTACGAGCAGTACTTC

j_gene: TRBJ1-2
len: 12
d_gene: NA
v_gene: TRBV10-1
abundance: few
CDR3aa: CASSNGGFGYTF
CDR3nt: TGCGCCAGCAGTAACGGGGGATTTGGCTACACCTTC

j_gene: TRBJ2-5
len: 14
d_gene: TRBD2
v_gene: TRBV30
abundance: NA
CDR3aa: CAWRSSGSQETQYF
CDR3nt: TGTGCCTGGAGATCCAGCGGGAGTCAAGAGACCCAGTACTTC

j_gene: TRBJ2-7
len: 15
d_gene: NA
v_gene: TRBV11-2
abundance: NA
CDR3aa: CASSLATGTSYEQYF
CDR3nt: TGTGCCAGCAGCTTAGCTACAGGGACTTCCTACGAGCAGTACTTC

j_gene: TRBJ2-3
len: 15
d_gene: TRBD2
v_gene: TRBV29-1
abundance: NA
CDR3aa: CSVAASGMRTDTQYF
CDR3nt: TGCAGCGTTGCAGCTAGCGGGATGAGAACAGATACGCAGTATTTT